The 2 T cell receptor beta chains presented below share a single source sample, sequenced in a study of patients and donors after allogeneic stem cell transplantation. TCRdb re-analysed the RT-PCR reads in MiXCR, keeping a single row per CDR3 protein. The sample carries 400,000 to 500,000 distinct CDR3 sequences, approximately 16% recorded once. Sequencing used blood, either unsorted or a sorted T cell fraction (not recorded which). Source of these receptors: a human donor who was either an allogeneic HSCT recipient or a stem cell or donor lymphocyte infusion donor (not recorded which). It is not recorded whose cells these are; they may come from a transplant donor.

This clonotype was seen more than once but under ten times. The rearrangement links TRBV5-1 to TRBJ2-7; 9 bases match TRBD1. The CDR3 extends over 16 amino acids. Looked up from germline, CDR1 is SGHRS and CDR2 is YFSETQ. Trimming removed 0 bases from V and 0 bases from J; junction bases left unmatched: 4. This CDR3 is CASSLGGTGISYEQYF. The CDR3 DNA reads as TGCGCCAGCAGCTTGGGAGGGACAGGGATCTCCTACGAGCAGTACTTC.

The chain employs TRBV12-3 or TRBV12-4 and TRBJ2-7; TRBD1 might be the D (6 bases). V lost 4 bases, J lost 6 bases, and 16 bases lay in between. The CDR3 has 14 residues. The CDR3 protein is CASSSSPYRAEQYF. The CDR3 DNA reads TGTGCCAGCAGTTCCTCCCCTTACAGGGCCGAGCAGTACTTC.